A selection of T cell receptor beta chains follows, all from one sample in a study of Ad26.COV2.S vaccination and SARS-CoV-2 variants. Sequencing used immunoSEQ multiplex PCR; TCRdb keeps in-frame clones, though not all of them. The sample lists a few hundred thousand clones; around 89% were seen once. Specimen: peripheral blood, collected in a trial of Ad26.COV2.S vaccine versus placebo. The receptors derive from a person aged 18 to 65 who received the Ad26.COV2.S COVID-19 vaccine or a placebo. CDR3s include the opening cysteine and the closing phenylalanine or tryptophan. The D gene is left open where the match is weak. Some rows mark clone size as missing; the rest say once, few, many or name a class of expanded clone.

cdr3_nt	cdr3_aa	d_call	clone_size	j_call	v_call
TGTGCCAGCAGCCGATCTAGCGGGGGGCTCTACAATGAGCAGTTCTTC	CASSRSSGGLYNEQFF	TRBD2	NA	TRBJ2-1	TRBV7-3
TGCGCCAGCAGATATGACAGGGAAGGCTACACCTTC	CASRYDREGYTF	TRBD1	NA	TRBJ1-2	TRBV5-1
TGTGCCATCAGTGAGAACAGGGATGCCTACGAGCAGTACTTC	CAISENRDAYEQYF	NA	NA	TRBJ2-7	TRBV10-3
TGTGCCAGCAGAGGAGGGACTGGAAACACCATATATTTT	CASRGGTGNTIYF	NA	NA	TRBJ1-3	TRBV7-9
TGTGCCAGCAGGTTGGACAGGAGGTTTGGTGAAGCTTTCTTT	CASRLDRRFGEAFF	TRBD1	NA	TRBJ1-1	TRBV28
TGTGCCAGCAGCCAAGCAGGGGGATTGTGGAATGAGCAGTTCTTC	CASSQAGGLWNEQFF	TRBD1	few	TRBJ2-1	TRBV14
TGCAGCGTCGGCGGGAGCATTCTCGAAAGCACAGATACGCAGTATTTT	CSVGGSILESTDTQYF	TRBD2	NA	TRBJ2-3	TRBV29-1
TGCGCCAGCAGGGTTTGGGAGACCCAGTACTTC	CASRVWETQYF	NA	NA	TRBJ2-5	TRBV10-1
TGTGCCAGTAGTATTTCGGGCTGGACCTACGAGCAGTACTTC	CASSISGWTYEQYF	NA	NA	TRBJ2-7	TRBV19
TGTGCCAGCAGCTTAACTTCAGGCCGAGAGCAGTACTTC	CASSLTSGREQYF	NA	NA	TRBJ2-7	TRBV7-3
TGCGCCAGCAGCCAAGATTTAAAGGGAAGTGGGGGCGAAAAACTGTTTTTT	CASSQDLKGSGGEKLFF	NA	NA	TRBJ1-4	TRBV4-3
TGTGCCAGCAGCGCCGGGACAGGGGTTCCATACGAGCAGTACTTC	CASSAGTGVPYEQYF	TRBD1	NA	TRBJ2-7	TRBV7-2
TGTGCCACCAGTGATCCCCGTGGGGCCAACGTCCTGACTTTC	CATSDPRGANVLTF	NA	once	TRBJ2-6	TRBV24-1
TGTGCCAGTAGTATGGGGCGTTACTCTGAAGCTTTCTTT	CASSMGRYSEAFF	NA	NA	TRBJ1-1	TRBV19
TGTGCCAGCAGCGACTCCCCCGGGGACACTGAAGCTTTCTTT	CASSDSPGDTEAFF	NA	NA	TRBJ1-1	TRBV7-8
TGTGCCACAACCCGCTCTGGGGCCAACGTCCTGACTTTC	CATTRSGANVLTF	NA	NA	TRBJ2-6	TRBV6-6
TGTGCCAGCAGCTTAGCCCCCGGGGTTGGGGAAAACATTCAGTACTTC	CASSLAPGVGENIQYF	NA	NA	TRBJ2-4	TRBV11-1
TGTGCCAGCAGCTTCCAAGGCGGTTTAAATGAGCAGTTCTTC	CASSFQGGLNEQFF	NA	NA	TRBJ2-1	TRBV7-3
TGTGCCAGCAGCTTAGCCGCGGACTACGAGCAGTACTTC	CASSLAADYEQYF	NA	NA	TRBJ2-7	TRBV11-2
TGTGCCAGCTCACCGGGATCCGCGGGGTCACACTACGAGCAGTACTTC	CASSPGSAGSHYEQYF	NA	NA	TRBJ2-7	TRBV18
TGTGCCAGCAGCCCGGACAGGGGGAATGAAAAACTGTTTTTT	CASSPDRGNEKLFF	TRBD1	NA	TRBJ1-4	TRBV4-2
TGCGCCAGCAGCGGAATGGGACAGGGGAACCAGCCCCAGCATTTT	CASSGMGQGNQPQHF	TRBD1	NA	TRBJ1-5	TRBV4-1
TGTGCCAGTAGTATGCTAGCGGGGCTGTACAATGAGCAGTTCTTC	CASSMLAGLYNEQFF	TRBD2	NA	TRBJ2-1	TRBV19
TGCGCCAGCAGCCAAGGGAATAGGGCCTACAATGAGCAGTTCTTC	CASSQGNRAYNEQFF	NA	NA	TRBJ2-1	TRBV4-1
TGCGCCAGCAGACCGATACAGGGGGAAGGCACTGAAGCTTTCTTT	CASRPIQGEGTEAFF	TRBD1	NA	TRBJ1-1	TRBV4-3
TGTGCCAGCAGTCTAGGGACGGGCAATCAGCCCCAGCATTTT	CASSLGTGNQPQHF	NA	NA	TRBJ1-5	TRBV27
TGTGCCAGCTCTCAACGGAAGAATGAAAAACTGTTTTTT	CASSQRKNEKLFF	NA	NA	TRBJ1-4	TRBV7-3
TGTGCCTGGAGGAGGTTAAGGAACACTGAAGCTTTCTTT	CAWRRLRNTEAFF	NA	NA	TRBJ1-1	TRBV30
TGCGCCAGCAGCTTCACAGGGGGCACTGAAGCTTTCTTT	CASSFTGGTEAFF	TRBD1	NA	TRBJ1-1	TRBV5-1
TGTGCCAGCTCATCTCCCGGGACAGGGGGGCCAACCCTCCACTTT	CASSSPGTGGPTLHF	TRBD1	few	TRBJ1-6	TRBV18
TGCGCCAGCAGCCCGGCGTACGGTCTAAGCACAGATACGCAGTATTTT	CASSPAYGLSTDTQYF	NA	NA	TRBJ2-3	TRBV4-3
TGTGCCAGCAGCTTGATGAACACTGAAGCTTTCTTT	CASSLMNTEAFF	NA	NA	TRBJ1-1	TRBV11-2
TGTGCCAGCAGATTCCGGGACCGCACAGATACGCAGTATTTT	CASRFRDRTDTQYF	NA	NA	TRBJ2-3	TRBV3-1/TRBV3-2
TGTGCCAGCAGCTTGGGACGCCAAGAGACCCAGTACTTC	CASSLGRQETQYF	NA	NA	TRBJ2-5	TRBV6-5
TGTGCCATTTTGAACAGGGGATTTTTAAATGGCTACACCTTC	CAILNRGFLNGYTF	TRBD1	NA	TRBJ1-2	TRBV28
TGTGCCAGCAGTTACCTGGAGCGGGGGGGTGACACAGATACGCAGTATTTT	CASSYLERGGDTDTQYF	TRBD2	NA	TRBJ2-3	TRBV6-2/TRBV6-3
TGTGCCAGCAGTTACTCGGGCCGGGGAGCTTTCTTT	CASSYSGRGAFF	NA	few	TRBJ1-1	TRBV6-5
TGTGCCAGCTCACCGGTTTCTGGGACAAACTACGAGCAGTACTTC	CASSPVSGTNYEQYF	NA	NA	TRBJ2-7	TRBV18
TGTGCCAGCAGTCCGAAGACCCCAACGACAAGAAATGAAAAACTGTTTTTT	CASSPKTPTTRNEKLFF	NA	NA	TRBJ1-4	TRBV27
TGTGCCAGCAGCCCCATGGCGGACCGGTACACAGATACGCAGTATTTT	CASSPMADRYTDTQYF	NA	NA	TRBJ2-3	TRBV7-2
TGCGCCAGCAGCCAACCGGGATCCGTTTCCTACGAGCAGTACTTC	CASSQPGSVSYEQYF	NA	NA	TRBJ2-7	TRBV4-1
TGTGCCAGCAGCTGGCTAGCGAACACTGAAGCTTTCTTT	CASSWLANTEAFF	NA	NA	TRBJ1-1	TRBV7-8
TGTGCCAGCAGTTACCCTGGACAGGGGAGATACGAGCAGTACTTC	CASSYPGQGRYEQYF	TRBD1	NA	TRBJ2-7	TRBV6-2/TRBV6-3
TGCGCCAGCAGCCCGCCCTATCGGACGGGAAACACCATATATTTT	CASSPPYRTGNTIYF	NA	NA	TRBJ1-3	TRBV4-1
TGTGCCAGCAGCTTTATGGGGGCGGAGGAGCAGTACTTC	CASSFMGAEEQYF	NA	NA	TRBJ2-7	TRBV11-2
TGCAGCGTTGACGTCGCAGGTGGTTTCTACGAGCAGTACTTC	CSVDVAGGFYEQYF	NA	NA	TRBJ2-7	TRBV29-1
TGCGCCAGCAGCTTGGGACAGGGGATCTACGAGCAGTACTTC	CASSLGQGIYEQYF	TRBD1	NA	TRBJ2-7	TRBV5-1
TGTGCCAGCAGCTTCCGCGGGGTCCCGGGGGGGGAGCTGTTTTTT	CASSFRGVPGGELFF	NA	NA	TRBJ2-2	TRBV5-4
TGCGCCAGCAGCCAGGAGAGACTAGCGGGGGTCGGCGGTGGCACAGATACGCAGTATTTT	CASSQERLAGVGGGTDTQYF	TRBD2	NA	TRBJ2-3	TRBV4-3
TGTGCCTGGAGTCAGTCGCAGGGCAGACAGCCCCAGCATTTT	CAWSQSQGRQPQHF	NA	NA	TRBJ1-5	TRBV30
TGTGCCAGCAGCCCCCAGCGGGGGGGCCAGGAGACCCAGTACTTC	CASSPQRGGQETQYF	TRBD2	NA	TRBJ2-5	TRBV7-2
TGTGCCAGCACTCGACAGAAGATCGAGCAGTACTTC	CASTRQKIEQYF	NA	NA	TRBJ2-7	TRBV2
TGTGCCAGCAGCAATTTGGCAGGGGCGCTGAGCTCCTACAATGAGCAGTTCTTC	CASSNLAGALSSYNEQFF	NA	NA	TRBJ2-1	TRBV7-9
TGTGCCAGCAGCTTAGTAGGGTGGCAGGAGAGTATCTACGAGCAGTACTTC	CASSLVGWQESIYEQYF	NA	NA	TRBJ2-7	TRBV7-3
TGTGCCAGCAGCCAAGATCCCAGCTACACTGAAGCTTTCTTT	CASSQDPSYTEAFF	NA	NA	TRBJ1-1	TRBV4-2